The next 22 T cell receptor beta chains were all read from a single sample in a study of shared clonotypes between healthy human individuals (TCRdb year 2020). Library method: the immunoSEQ multiplex PCR assay. TCRdb took over this immuneACCESS table, retaining in-frame rearrangements with V and J assigned. Such tables are incomplete; in checked studies, under half of the missing clones stem from an unresolved V gene, and the remainder is unexplained. The sample table lists about 2 million clones, about 95% of them with a count of one. Of the sample, about 1.1% is held by the ten largest clones. CD8 naive samples were obtained by positive selection for CCR7 among CD45RO-negative cells, yielding a CD45RA+CCR7+ population from which TemRA cells were excluded. The sample comprised naive CD8+ T cells sorted from blood. The cell subset or site tag for this specimen amounts to: CD45RA+CCR7+. Every receptor here comes from a man aged 18 to 35 in good health.

This sequence joins TRBV27 and TRBJ1-2; D is perhaps TRBD1 (6 bases). V was shortened by 5 bases and J by 4 bases, with 14 bases between the two germline ends. The CDR3 contains 14 residues. Germline V CDR1 and CDR2: MNHEY, SMNVEV (reference sequence). In nucleotides, the CDR3 is TGTGCCAGCAGTCCTGTGACAGGATTCTATGGCTACACCTTC. Protein: CASSPVTGFYGYTF.

The chain uses TRBV7-8 and TRBJ1-1, with D possibly matching TRBD1 (6 bases). Germline V CDR1 and CDR2: SGHVS, FQNEAQ. The CDR3 is 15 amino acids. V shed 1 base and J shed 4 bases, with 13 bases lying between them. CDR3 sequence reads: CASSLGWTELTEAFF. Written as DNA, the CDR3 is TGTGCCAGCAGCTTAGGTTGGACAGAACTCACTGAAGCTTTCTTT.

This sequence joins TRBV2 and TRBJ2-7; D uncertain. Trimming stripped 2 bases from V and 3 bases from J, with 11 bases between. The CDR3 covers 14 residues. Per germline, CDR1 SNHLY and CDR2 FYNNEI. The CDR3 region is CASSELRVRYEQYF. Here the CDR3 DNA reads TGTGCCAGCAGTGAATTAAGGGTCCGCTACGAGCAGTACTTC.

V usage is TRBV6-5 and J usage is TRBJ2-7; D is possibly TRBD2 (5 bases). In germline, CDR1 is MNHEY, CDR2 SVGAGI. The CDR3 has 13 amino acids. Between the trimmed V and J ends, which lost 6 bases and 5 bases, there was a span of 14 bases. CDR3 DNA sequence: TGTGCCAGCAGCCTAGCAAATACCGACGAGCAGTACTTC. Protein product: CASSLANTDEQYF.

This clone was seen a single time. The genes are TRBV5-4 and TRBJ2-1, with TRBD2 as a possible D gene (6 bases). CDR1 is SGHNT, CDR2 YYREEE, per germline (reference sequence). The ends were cut back, 4 bases at V and 4 bases at J, with 15 bases in the middle. The CDR3 spans 15 residues. CDR3 amino acids: CASSGYTEGYNEQFF. CDR3 coding DNA: TGTGCCAGCAGCGGATACACGGAGGGTTACAATGAGCAGTTCTTC.

CDR3 loop: CASSWGTGGSYEQYF. The CDR3 DNA is TGTGCCAGCAGCTGGGGGACAGGGGGCAGTTACGAGCAGTACTTC. The chain recombines TRBV13 with TRBJ2-7; 12 positions match TRBD1. Trimming cost V 4 bases and J 4 bases; bases outside gene matches: 5. Germline V gene data show CDR1 as PRHDT and CDR2 as FYEKMQ (reference sequence). The CDR3 length is 15 residues.

The gene calls are TRBV10-2 and TRBJ2-2; D is uncertain. Germline CDR1 reads WSHSY; CDR2 reads SAAADI. The V and J ends lost 8 bases and 2 bases respectively, with 9 bases between them. The CDR3 is 13 amino acids. CDR3 bases: TGCGCCAGCCGGTCCCCTAACACCGGGGAGCTGTTTTTT. The encoded protein is CASRSPNTGELFF.

The CDR3, as DNA: TGTGCCAGCAGCTTGTTGTCGGGGAGCTCCTACGAGCAGTACTTC. It translates to CASSLLSGSSYEQYF. This chain connects TRBV5-8 to TRBJ2-7; D might be TRBD2 (5 bases). CDR3 length equals 15 residues. Germline V gene sequence: CDR1 SGHTS, CDR2 YDEGEE. Trimming stripped 1 base from V and 0 bases from J, with 11 bases between.

The chain has TRBV6-1 and TRBJ2-2, with D unresolved. The CDR3 runs 14 residues. Trimming removed 1 base at V and 5 bases at J, with 8 bases between. CDR1 and CDR2 from the germline V gene are MNHNS and SASEGT. CDR3 sequence reads: CASSEGDPTGELFF. As DNA, the CDR3 is TGTGCCAGCAGTGAAGGTGACCCGACCGGGGAGCTGTTTTTT.

This sequence joins TRBV13 and TRBJ1-2; 9 positions agree with TRBD1. V lost 11 bases, J lost 8 bases, and 15 bases stayed unmatched. The CDR3 extends over 14 amino acids. CDR1 and CDR2 (germline): PRHDT, FYEKMQ (reference sequence). The CDR3 DNA reads TGTGCCGTGGGGGACAGGGAGTTGGTCTACGGCTACACCTTC. This codes for CAVGDRELVYGYTF.

The genes are TRBV21-1 and TRBJ2-7; whether TRBD2, the table's D call, matches the DNA was not checked. TRBV21-1 is labeled a pseudogene. The CDR3 consists of 10 residues. CDR3 region: CASSYYEQYF. CDR3 coding DNA: TGTGCCAGCAGCTACTACGAGCAGTACTTC.

CDR3 in amino acids: CASSFALDYEQYF. Written as DNA, the CDR3 is TGTGCCAGCAGCTTCGCGCTCGACTACGAGCAGTACTTC. V is TRBV7-9 and J is TRBJ2-7; D remains unclear. Trimming stripped 3 bases from V and 3 bases from J, with 9 bases between. The CDR3 extends over 13 amino acids. Germline CDR1 reads SEHNR; CDR2 reads FQNEAQ (reference sequence).

The V call is TRBV27, the J call TRBJ2-7; TRBD1 or TRBD2 may be the D gene (6 bases each). Germline loops: CDR1 MNHEY, CDR2 SMNVEV (reference sequence). The CDR3 covers 13 residues. The V and J ends lost 8 bases and 2 bases respectively, with 13 bases between them. The CDR3 nucleotides read TGTGCCAGCGGGGGGCAGGGTCCCTACGAGCAGTACTTC. Translation: CASGGQGPYEQYF.

CDR3 nucleotide sequence: TGTGCCAGCAGCTTCGAGGGACAGAGCGACGAGCAGTACTTC. This encodes CASSFEGQSDEQYF. This sequence joins TRBV5-5 and TRBJ2-7; TRBD1 aligns across 7 bases. The V and J ends lost 2 bases and 5 bases, in that order; junction bases with no gene match: 7. The CDR3 has 14 amino acids. Germline-derived CDR1 and CDR2 are SGHKS and YYEKEE (reference sequence).

This clone was recorded only once. As DNA, the CDR3 is TGTGCCAGCAGCCCTCGGGCCTGGGAGATAGGAACTAATGAAAAACTGTTTTTT. It specifies CASSPRAWEIGTNEKLFF. V and J are TRBV5-5 and TRBJ1-4, with D unclear. Germline V CDR1 and CDR2: SGHKS, YYEKEE (reference sequence). The V end lost 4 bases, the J end lost 1 base, and 20 bases lay between the germline ends. The CDR3 has 18 amino acids.

The rearrangement joins TRBV28 to TRBJ2-5; tentative D call: TRBD2 (6 bases). Germline values: CDR1 MDHEN, CDR2 SYDVKM. V gave up 4 bases and J gave up 4 bases, with 16 bases separating them. The CDR3 has 15 amino acids. CDR3 DNA: TGTGCCAGCAGTTGGTCGGCGGGGATGCGAGAGACCCAGTACTTC. It translates to CASSWSAGMRETQYF.

The gene calls are TRBV7-2 and TRBJ2-2; D is unresolved. The CDR3 is 14 amino acids. Germline CDR1 reads SGHTA; CDR2 reads FQGNSA. Trimming removed 4 bases at V and 7 bases at J, with 13 bases between. In DNA, the CDR3 is TGTGCCAGCAGCTCCCGACGGTTCGGCGGGGAGCTGTTTTTT. This codes for CASSSRRFGGELFF.

This rearrangement joins TRBV7-2 to TRBJ1-3; D remains unclear. V was trimmed by 2 bases and J by 0 bases, leaving 14 bases between them. Germline V gives CDR1 SGHTA, CDR2 FQGNSA. The length of the CDR3 is 17 residues. CDR3 amino acids: CASSLSSGRGSGNTIYF. CDR3 in DNA: TGTGCCAGCAGCTTATCCTCTGGACGGGGCTCTGGAAACACCATATATTTT.

This clone was detected only once. The rearrangement joins TRBV4-1 to TRBJ2-2; 10 bases fit TRBD1. With 5 bases clipped from V and 3 bases from J, the junction kept 15 bases outside the gene matches. Germline CDR1 reads MGHRA; CDR2 reads YSYEKL. The CDR3 length is 19 residues. The CDR3 coding sequence is TGCGCCAGCAGCAAAGGGACAGGGGCCGAGGGAGCTGACACCGGGGAGCTGTTTTTT. Its translation: CASSKGTGAEGADTGELFF.

The V call is TRBV10-2, the J call TRBJ2-5; 7 nucleotides align to TRBD1. Looked up from germline, CDR1 is WSHSY and CDR2 is SAAADI. V lost 6 bases, J lost 5 bases, and 9 bases stayed unmatched. The CDR3 totals 14 residues. The CDR3 loop is CASSLGQPGETQYF. DNA of the CDR3: TGCGCCAGCAGCCTGGGACAGCCAGGGGAGACCCAGTACTTC.

This clone was observed a few times. This CDR3 is also generated by other DNA sequences in the sample. This chain links TRBV5-4 with TRBJ1-1, with D unclear. The ends were cut back, 0 bases at V and 5 bases at J, with 2 bases in the middle. The CDR3 is 11 residues long. CDR1 and CDR2 from the germline V gene are SGHNT and YYREEE (reference sequence). CDR3 bases: TGTGCCAGCAGCTTGGCAACTGAAGCTTTCTTT. Its translation: CASSLATEAFF.

The rearrangement joins TRBV7-9 to TRBJ2-1; D gene uncertain. The germline V gene has CDR1 SEHNR and CDR2 FQNEAQ (reference sequence). The length of the CDR3 is 13 residues. The V end lost 3 bases, the J end lost 5 bases, and 8 bases lay between the germline ends. As DNA, the CDR3 is TGTGCCAGCAGCTTCCGGGTTCACAATGAGCAGTTCTTC. Protein sequence: CASSFRVHNEQFF.